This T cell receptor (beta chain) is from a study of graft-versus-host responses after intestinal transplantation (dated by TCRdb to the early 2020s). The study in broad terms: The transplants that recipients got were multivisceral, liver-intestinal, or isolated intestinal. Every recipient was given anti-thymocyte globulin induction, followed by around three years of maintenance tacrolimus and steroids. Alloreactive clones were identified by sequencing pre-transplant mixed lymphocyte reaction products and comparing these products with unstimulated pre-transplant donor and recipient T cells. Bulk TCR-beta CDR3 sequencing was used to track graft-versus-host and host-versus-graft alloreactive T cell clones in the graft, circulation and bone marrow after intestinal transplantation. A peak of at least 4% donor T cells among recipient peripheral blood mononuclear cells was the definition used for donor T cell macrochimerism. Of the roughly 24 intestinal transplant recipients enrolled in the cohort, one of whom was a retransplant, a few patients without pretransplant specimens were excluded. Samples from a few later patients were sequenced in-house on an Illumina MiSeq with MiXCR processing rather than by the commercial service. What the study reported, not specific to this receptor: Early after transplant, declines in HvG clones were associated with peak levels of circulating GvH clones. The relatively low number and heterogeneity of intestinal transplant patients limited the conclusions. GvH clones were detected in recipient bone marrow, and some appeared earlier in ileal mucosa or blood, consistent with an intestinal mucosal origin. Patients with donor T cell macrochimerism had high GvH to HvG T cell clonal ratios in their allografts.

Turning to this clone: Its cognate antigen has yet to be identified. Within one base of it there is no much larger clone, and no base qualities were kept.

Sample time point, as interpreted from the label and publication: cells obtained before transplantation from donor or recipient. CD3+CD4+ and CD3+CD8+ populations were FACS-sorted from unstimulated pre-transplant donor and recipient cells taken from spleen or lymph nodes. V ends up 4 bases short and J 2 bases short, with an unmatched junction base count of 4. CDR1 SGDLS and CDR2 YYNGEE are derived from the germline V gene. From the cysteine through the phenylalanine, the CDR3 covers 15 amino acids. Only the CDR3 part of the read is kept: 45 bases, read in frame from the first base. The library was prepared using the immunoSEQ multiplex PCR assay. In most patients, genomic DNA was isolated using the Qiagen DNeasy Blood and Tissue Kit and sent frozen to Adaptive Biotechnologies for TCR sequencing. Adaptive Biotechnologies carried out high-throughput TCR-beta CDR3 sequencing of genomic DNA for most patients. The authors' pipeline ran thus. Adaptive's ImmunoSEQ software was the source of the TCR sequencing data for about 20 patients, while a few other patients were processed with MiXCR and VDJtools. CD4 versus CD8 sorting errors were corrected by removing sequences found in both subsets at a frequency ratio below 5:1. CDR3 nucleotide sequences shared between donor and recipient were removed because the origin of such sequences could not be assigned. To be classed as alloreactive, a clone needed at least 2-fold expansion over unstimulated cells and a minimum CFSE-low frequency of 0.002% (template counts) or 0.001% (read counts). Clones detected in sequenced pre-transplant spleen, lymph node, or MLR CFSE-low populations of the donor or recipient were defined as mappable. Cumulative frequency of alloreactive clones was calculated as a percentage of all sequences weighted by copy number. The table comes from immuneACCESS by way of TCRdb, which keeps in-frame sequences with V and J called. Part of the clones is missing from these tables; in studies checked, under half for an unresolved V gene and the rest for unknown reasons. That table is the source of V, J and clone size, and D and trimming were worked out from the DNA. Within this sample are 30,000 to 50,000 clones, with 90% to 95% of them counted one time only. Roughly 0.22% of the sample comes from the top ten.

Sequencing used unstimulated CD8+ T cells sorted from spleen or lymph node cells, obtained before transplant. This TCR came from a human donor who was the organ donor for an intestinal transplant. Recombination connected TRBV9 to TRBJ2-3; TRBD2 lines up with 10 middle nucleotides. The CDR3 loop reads CASSPLAGDTDTQYF. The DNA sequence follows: TGTGCCAGCAGCCCCCTAGCGGGGGACACAGATACGCAGTATTTT.